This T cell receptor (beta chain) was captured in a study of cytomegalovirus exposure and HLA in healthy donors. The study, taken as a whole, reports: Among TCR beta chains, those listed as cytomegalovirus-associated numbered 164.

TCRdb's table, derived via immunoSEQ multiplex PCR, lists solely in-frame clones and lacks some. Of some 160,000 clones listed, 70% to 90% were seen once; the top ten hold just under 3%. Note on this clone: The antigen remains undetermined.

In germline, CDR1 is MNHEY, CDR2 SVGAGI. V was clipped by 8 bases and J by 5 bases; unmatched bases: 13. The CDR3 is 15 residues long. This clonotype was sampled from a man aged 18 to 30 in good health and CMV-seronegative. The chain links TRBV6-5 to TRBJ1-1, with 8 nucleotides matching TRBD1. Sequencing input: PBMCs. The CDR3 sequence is CASYGTDRAGTEAFF. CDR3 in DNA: TGTGCCAGCTATGGAACGGACAGGGCAGGGACTGAAGCTTTCTTT.